The 31 T cell receptor beta chains below come from one sample, sequenced in a study of T cells in Graves' hyperthyroidism and ophthalmopathy. Researchers took RNA transcripts and amplified the TCR beta CDR3 regions from them. The study used the HTBI primer set for a first-round RT-PCR of the TCR CDR3. TCRdb recomputed calls from the multiplex PCR reads with MiXCR, one row per CDR3 protein. The sample has approximately 420,000 distinct CDR3 sequences; 14% to 15% are singletons. Material: blood. The receptors here all came from a woman younger than 45 with Graves' hyperthyroidism.

J is TRBJ2-3 and V is TRBV5-5; 9 nucleotides line up with TRBD2. The CDR3 has 14 amino acids. The V and J ends lost 4 bases and 6 bases, in that order; junction bases with no gene match: 6. In germline, CDR1 is SGHKS, CDR2 YYEKEE (reference sequence). In DNA, the CDR3 is TGTGCCAGCAGCCCGAGCGGGGGGCCCGATACGCAGTATTTT. This codes for CASSPSGGPDTQYF.

This clonotype was observed a handful of times. The V call is TRBV4-1, the J call TRBJ1-4; D ambiguous. CDR1 and CDR2 from the germline V gene are MGHRA and YSYEKL. This CDR3 has 13 residues. The ends were cut back, 3 bases at V and 8 bases at J, with 10 bases in the middle. CDR3: CASSQEGQEKLFF. CDR3 in DNA: TGCGCCAGCAGCCAGGAAGGCCAGGAAAAACTGTTTTTT.

This clonotype was seen a few times. The chain recombines TRBV15 with TRBJ2-5, with 10 bases lining up with TRBD2. CDR3 length equals 15 residues. Trimming at V came to 3 bases and at J to 2 bases, leaving 3 bases not matched to a gene. Germline CDR1 is LNHNV and CDR2 is YYDKDF (reference sequence). The CDR3 DNA reads as TGTGCCACCAGCAGCGGAGCGGGGGGGCAAGAGACCCAGTACTTC. Protein sequence: CATSSGAGGQETQYF.

There are many counts of this clonotype. The chain combines TRBV27 with TRBJ2-7, with 9 bases fitting TRBD2. CDR1 is MNHEY and CDR2 is SMNVEV in the germline V gene (reference sequence). With V trimmed by 5 bases and J by 3 bases, 8 bases remained unmatched. The CDR3 length is 15 residues. In DNA form, the CDR3 reads TGTGCCAGCAGTCAAAACCTAGCGGGAAACTACGAGCAGTACTTC. Protein: CASSQNLAGNYEQYF.

This clonotype was detected only a few times. The rearrangement joins TRBV3-1 to TRBJ2-3, with D tentatively TRBD2 (5 bases). V lost 4 bases and J lost 2, with 13 bases in between. CDR3 length: 15 residues. Germline V gene sequence: CDR1 LGHDT, CDR2 YNNKEL (reference sequence). CDR3 in amino acids: CASSRTPSPTDTQYF. The CDR3 DNA reads TGTGCCAGCAGCCGGACTCCCTCCCCCACAGATACGCAGTATTTT.

This clonotype occurred many times. V usage is TRBV12-3 or TRBV12-4 and J usage is TRBJ1-1; a weak D match, TRBD1 (5 bases). This CDR3 is built from 14 residues. Trimming cost V 6 bases and J 5 bases, with 16 bases left between them. This chain's CDR3 is CASRPTGFGTEAFF. The CDR3 DNA sequence: TGTGCCAGCAGACCAACAGGATTTGGGACTGAAGCTTTCTTT.

This clonotype was seen a handful of times. The gene calls are TRBV15 and TRBJ2-3; a weak D match, TRBD1 (6 bases). V lost 0 bases, J lost 5 bases, and 15 bases lay in between. The CDR3 sequence is 16 residues long. CDR1 is LNHNV and CDR2 is YYDKDF in the germline V gene (reference sequence). CDR3 coding DNA: TGTGCCACCAGCAGAGAAATGGACAGTGCGCAAGATACGCAGTATTTT. The encoded protein is CATSREMDSAQDTQYF.

The V call is TRBV7-2, the J call TRBJ1-6; 8 nucleotides match TRBD1. V dropped 5 bases and J dropped 10; count of bases not matched to a gene: 10. Germline V CDR1 and CDR2: SGHTA, FQGNSA. The CDR3 contains 15 residues. CDR3 nucleotides: TGTGCCAGCAGCATCGGGACAGGCTTGAACTCACCCCTCCACTTT. The encoded protein is CASSIGTGLNSPLHF.

In its sample, this clonotype was seen a few times. The chain employs TRBV27 and TRBJ2-5; D gene uncertain. Germline CDR1 reads MNHEY; CDR2 reads SMNVEV (reference sequence). The CDR3 loop spans 11 amino acids. V was pared by 7 bases and J by 2 bases, with 5 bases between. The CDR3, as DNA: TGTGCCAGCACCCTGCAAGAGACCCAGTACTTC. This codes for CASTLQETQYF.

This clonotype was detected only a few times. This chain links TRBV20-1 with TRBJ1-6; D may be TRBD1 (5 bases). CDR1 DFQATT and CDR2 SNEGSKA come from the germline V gene (reference sequence). This CDR3 contains 12 residues. The V end was cut by 3 bases, the J end by 10 bases, with 10 bases between. CDR3 in DNA: TGCAGTGCTAGTGGGGGTTTGTCACCCCTCCACTTT. It specifies CSASGGLSPLHF.

The chain recombines TRBV12-3 or TRBV12-4 with TRBJ1-3, with D possibly matching TRBD1 (5 bases). The length of the CDR3 is 12 residues. V lost 9 bases, J lost 1 base, and 7 bases lay in between. The CDR3 sequence is CARRGSGNTIYF. The CDR3 DNA is TGTGCCAGGAGGGGTTCTGGAAACACCATATATTTT.

The rearrangement joins TRBV20-1 to TRBJ1-5; weak D call: TRBD1 (6 bases). The CDR3 length is 15 residues. V lost 8 bases, J lost 5 bases, and 22 bases lay in between. The V gene's germline CDR1 is DFQATT and CDR2 SNEGSKA (reference sequence). CDR3 sequence (DNA): TGCAGTCCAATCTTCAGGGGCCCGTCGGATCAGCCCCAGCATTTT. Translating it yields CSPIFRGPSDQPQHF.

V is TRBV2 and J is TRBJ2-5; 8 nucleotides agree with TRBD2. Germline V gives CDR1 SNHLY, CDR2 FYNNEI. The CDR3 contains 13 residues. Unmatched junction bases numbered 5, after V lost 7 bases and J lost 4 bases. Here the CDR3 DNA reads TGTGCCAGCAAGCCGGGACTAGTAGAGACCCAGTACTTC. Residues: CASKPGLVETQYF.

The rearrangement uses TRBV25-1 and TRBJ2-1, with D perhaps TRBD2 (5 bases). CDR1 and CDR2 from the germline V gene are MGHDK and SYGVNS. The CDR3 runs 12 residues. Trimming shortened V by 8 bases and J by 10 bases, and 15 bases separated the two germline ends. In DNA form, the CDR3 reads TGTGCCAGCGGGTATGGGAGCGGCGAGCAGTTCTTC. It is translated as CASGYGSGEQFF.

The sample holds a few counts of this clonotype. V and J are TRBV24-1 and TRBJ2-7; 8 nucleotides align to TRBD1. The trim removed 10 bases at V and 3 bases at J, leaving 4 bases unmatched. The V gene's germline CDR1 is KGHDR and CDR2 SFDVKD. The CDR3 is made up of 12 amino acids. The CDR3 reads CATEGQDYEQYF. The CDR3 DNA reads as TGTGCCACGGAGGGACAGGACTACGAGCAGTACTTC.

Ten or more counts support this clonotype. This sequence joins TRBV3-1 and TRBJ2-5, with TRBD2 identical over 9 bases. Germline V gene data show CDR1 as LGHDT and CDR2 as YNNKEL (reference sequence). The ends lost 1 base at V and 11 bases at J; junction bases unmatched: 8. CDR3 size: 14 residues. CDR3 nucleotides: TGTGCCAGCAGCCAAGTTCTAGCGGGAAGTCCTCAGTACTTC. This translates into CASSQVLAGSPQYF.

This chain uses TRBV5-1 with TRBJ2-2; 12 bases fit TRBD2. Looked up from germline, CDR1 is SGHRS and CDR2 is YFSETQ. V lost 4 bases to trimming and J lost 5 bases; unmatched junction nucleotides: 6. CDR3 length equals 16 residues. The CDR3 protein is CASSQTGTSGTGELFF. CDR3 nucleotides: TGCGCCAGCAGCCAGACCGGGACTAGCGGGACCGGGGAGCTGTTTTTT.

The table lists this clonotype with many counts. This rearrangement joins TRBV9 to TRBJ2-7; either TRBD1 or TRBD2 may supply D (5 bases each). The V gene lost 7 bases and the J gene lost 5 bases, with 10 bases spanning the gap. The germline V gene has CDR1 SGDLS and CDR2 YYNGEE. The CDR3 runs 11 residues. CDR3 DNA sequence: TGTGCCAGCCAACGGGGCCACGAGCAGTACTTC. Translated: CASQRGHEQYF.

The chain joins TRBV5-1 to TRBJ2-2, with no clear D. The CDR3 is 13 amino acids. V shed 2 bases and J shed 4 bases, with 6 bases lying between them. In germline, CDR1 is SGHRS, CDR2 YFSETQ. CDR3 sequence reads: CASSFKITGELFF. The CDR3 nucleotides are TGCGCCAGCAGCTTTAAGATCACCGGGGAGCTGTTTTTT.

The chain is built from TRBV6-1 and TRBJ2-5; D not certain. Germline loops: CDR1 MNHNS, CDR2 SASEGT. V was pared by 6 bases and J by 2 bases, with 10 bases between. The CDR3 covers 13 residues. CDR3 in amino acids: CASRRTLQETQYF. The CDR3 DNA sequence: TGTGCCAGCAGGCGGACGTTACAAGAGACCCAGTACTTC.

This clonotype was seen only a few times. The chain uses TRBV5-1 and TRBJ2-5; 7 positions match TRBD2. This CDR3 comprises 14 residues. Losses at the gene ends were 0 bases for V and 7 bases for J; bases not matched to a gene: 6. Looked up from germline, CDR1 is SGHRS and CDR2 is YFSETQ. For the CDR3, the DNA is TGCGCCAGCAGCTTGGGCGGACTAGAGGCGACCCAGTACTTC. Translating gives CASSLGGLEATQYF. Combining the CDR3 with reference TRBV5-1 and TRBJ2-5 gives the whole variable domain KAGVTQTPRYLIKTRGQQVTLSCSPISGHRSVSWYQQTPGQGLQFLFEYFSETQRNKGNFPGRFSGRQFSNSRSEMNVSTLELGDSALYLCASSLGGLEATQYFGPGTRLLVL.

This clonotype was picked up many times. The J gene is TRBJ1-5, the V gene TRBV7-2, with D uncertain. The germline gives CDR1 SGHTA, CDR2 FQGNSA. The CDR3 loop spans 14 amino acids. The V gene lost 1 base and the J gene lost 1 base, with 5 bases spanning the gap. CDR3 residues: CASSLEGSNQPQHF. Here the CDR3 DNA reads TGTGCCAGCAGCTTAGAGGGCAGCAATCAGCCCCAGCATTTT.

This clonotype was recorded many times. V usage is TRBV3-1 and J usage is TRBJ2-7, with 14 nucleotides matching TRBD2. The CDR3 sequence is 18 residues long. Germline trimming cut 5 bases from V and 5 bases from J; bases unmatched to any gene: 14. CDR1 is LGHDT, CDR2 YNNKEL, per germline (reference sequence). The CDR3: CASSYLRGLAGVLNEQYF. In nucleotides, the CDR3 is TGTGCCAGCAGCTACTTAAGGGGACTAGCGGGAGTCCTGAACGAGCAGTACTTC.

This clonotype was detected ten times or more. The V call is TRBV30, the J call TRBJ2-7, with 10 bases aligning to TRBD2. With 4 bases clipped from V and 7 bases from J, the junction kept 7 bases outside the gene matches. This CDR3 spans 13 amino acids. Germline values: CDR1 GTSNPN, CDR2 SVGIG (reference sequence). The CDR3 sequence: CAWIAGGSSEQYF. The CDR3, as DNA: TGTGCCTGGATAGCGGGAGGATCCTCGGAGCAGTACTTC.

This clonotype was found many times. The chain has TRBV20-1 and TRBJ1-1, with D possibly matching TRBD1 (5 bases). Trimming pared 0 bases from V and 5 bases from J, leaving 25 bases between. This CDR3 spans 18 amino acids. CDR1 and CDR2 from the germline V gene are DFQATT and SNEGSKA (reference sequence). The CDR3 protein is CSARDFGTGPRVRTEAFF. The CDR3 bases are TGCAGTGCTAGAGATTTCGGAACGGGGCCGAGGGTCAGGACTGAAGCTTTCTTT.

This clonotype has ten or more counts. The CDR3 nucleotides are TGTGCCAGCAGCCCGTCGACAGGGGGCGAGGCCAAAAACATTCAGTACTTC. Its protein product is CASSPSTGGEAKNIQYF. The V call is TRBV7-2, the J call TRBJ2-4; TRBD1 matches at 10 bases. The CDR3 is made up of 17 amino acids. Germline V gene data show CDR1 as SGHTA and CDR2 as FQGNSA. V lost 5 bases and J lost 1; bases outside the gene matches: 8.

In regard to this clonotype: This may stem from a read error, because a much larger clone lies one nucleotide away. The chain has TRBV11-1 and TRBJ2-2; D ambiguous. V shed 1 base and J shed 6 bases, with 3 bases lying between them. The CDR3 spans 12 residues. The germline V gene encodes CDR1 SGHAT and CDR2 FQDESV (reference sequence). CDR3 nucleotides: TGTGCCAGCAGCTTAGTGGCCGGGGAGCTGTTTTTT. The encoded protein is CASSLVAGELFF.

This chain uses TRBV19 with TRBJ2-3, with D possibly being TRBD1 (6 bases). The CDR3 sequence is 16 residues long. Germline lookup yields CDR1 LNHDA and CDR2 SQIVND (reference sequence). V shed 3 bases and J shed 4 bases, with 17 bases lying between them. The CDR3 here is CASSILDPSGADTQYF. The CDR3 DNA follows: TGTGCCAGTAGTATTTTGGACCCATCAGGGGCAGATACGCAGTATTTT.

This clonotype was seen ten or more times. The rearrangement uses TRBV28 and TRBJ2-7, with D perhaps being TRBD1 or TRBD2 (6 bases each). CDR3 length: 14 residues. Trimming took 6 bases from V and 2 from J, leaving 14 bases between them. From germline, CDR1 is MDHEN and CDR2 SYDVKM. CDR3 bases: TGTGCCAGCAGCCGTGAAGGGGGGACCTACGAGCAGTACTTC. This translates into CASSREGGTYEQYF.

This clonotype has a count of ten or more. The V and J genes are TRBV24-1 and TRBJ2-7, with 13 bases fitting TRBD2. V shed 4 bases, J shed 5 bases, and the junction held 10 bases outside the gene matches. The CDR3 contains 17 residues. Germline CDR1 is KGHDR and CDR2 is SFDVKD. The CDR3 loop is CATSDPGTSGTVHEQYF. The CDR3 DNA reads as TGTGCCACCAGTGACCCCGGGACTAGCGGGACGGTGCACGAGCAGTACTTC.

The J gene is TRBJ2-5, the V gene TRBV24-1, with a weak D call TRBD2 (5 bases). CDR1 and CDR2 (germline): KGHDR, SFDVKD. The CDR3 spans 13 residues. Trimming cost V 6 bases and J 4 bases, with 11 bases left between them. The DNA for the CDR3 is TGTGCCACCAGTTTCATAGGGAGAGAGACCCAGTACTTC. It translates to CATSFIGRETQYF.